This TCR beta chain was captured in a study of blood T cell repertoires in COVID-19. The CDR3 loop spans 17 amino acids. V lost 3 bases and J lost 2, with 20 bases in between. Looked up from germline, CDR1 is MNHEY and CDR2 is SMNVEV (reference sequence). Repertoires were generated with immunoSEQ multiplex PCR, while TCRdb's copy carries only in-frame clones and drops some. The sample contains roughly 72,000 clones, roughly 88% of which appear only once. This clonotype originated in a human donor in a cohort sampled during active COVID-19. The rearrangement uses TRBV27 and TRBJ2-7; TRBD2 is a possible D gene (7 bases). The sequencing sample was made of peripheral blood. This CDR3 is CASSFVPRRGGTYEQYF. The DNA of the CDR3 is TGTGCCAGCAGTTTTGTCCCCCGGAGGGGGGGGACCTACGAGCAGTACTTC.